This record looks at one TCR beta chain sequence and its context. Its target antigen remains unknown. One base away there is no much larger clone; base qualities are not given. The sample originates from a study of vaccination effects on CD4 cells after COVID-19 (dated by TCRdb to the early 2020s). Looking at the study overall: Across the study, the median time from the second dose to post-vaccine sampling was 72 days (range 14 to 241). The study compared SARS-CoV-2 spike-specific CD4+ TCR repertoires before and after mRNA vaccination in COVID-19 convalescent patients and infection-naive vaccine recipients. A total of nine to ten COVID-19 convalescent patients and a handful of SARS-CoV-2-naive healthy vaccine recipients were included in the full study. In the study, cultures from other donors were sequenced using the Oncomine TCR Beta short-read assay on an Illumina iSeq 100. Beyond this particular receptor, the publication reports: Marked clonal contraction was observed in both infection-induced and vaccine-induced clones at late post-vaccination timepoints, consistent with waning T cell responses. The study was limited by a small number of convalescent patients, and early post-infection timepoints were lacking. In healthy vaccine recipients, vaccine-induced clones were almost all SARS-CoV-2 mono-reactive, with only 1 of 255 being cross-reactive with common cold coronaviruses.

Libraries were built with the immunoSEQ multiplex PCR assay. DNA from the cultured and isolated CD4+ T cells underwent TCR beta CDR3 sequencing. The source study handled its data this way. Non-productive TCR sequences were removed and reads were trimmed to the CDR3 region, keeping CDR3s of at least 7 amino acids. Antigen-specific clonotypes were identified using the MANAFEST web app by comparison of expansion in peptide wells against reference cultures. To count as positive, a clone had to show expansion at FDR<0.05 compared with the reference and with all other wells, an odds ratio above 5, and a frequency above 0.1% in two replicate wells. A clonotype was called cross-reactive if it was significantly expanded both in SARS-CoV-2 spike wells and in at least one common cold coronavirus spike condition. CDR3 similarity was assessed by Levenshtein distance using the stringdist R package, and unrooted trees were constructed with ape in R 3.6.1. TCRdb holds this immuneACCESS table with in-frame rearrangements only. Some clones are missing; in checked studies, unresolved V genes explain under half, and the rest has no known cause. Clonal size and the V and J genes are those of that table, whereas D and trimming came from the DNA. This sample has roughly 55,000 clones in its table, and 75% to 85% of those were observed once. Together, the top ten hold roughly 2% of the sample.

The ViraFEST assay stimulated PBMC with viral peptide pools and then used TCR sequencing to identify antigen-specific CD4+ T cell clonotypes by expansion. After around 11 days of culture, CD4+ T cells were isolated with the EasySep CD4+ T cell isolation kit. Each participant received two doses of an mRNA SARS-CoV-2 vaccine, either BNT162b2 or mRNA-1273. The absence of prior SARS-CoV-2 infection in healthy vaccine recipients was confirmed by negative nucleocapsid antibodies before and after vaccination. Each well held over 1.5 million PBMC cultured in IMDM containing around 5% human AB serum, roughly 9.6 IU/ml IL-2 and gentamicin, along with roughly 10 ug/ml peptides. On days 3 and 7, half of the culture medium was replaced with fresh IL-2-containing medium. Unless noted otherwise, every peptide stimulation condition was cultured in triplicate wells. PBMC were separated from whole blood using Ficoll-Paque Plus gradient centrifugation and were then either cryopreserved at -140C or used fresh. The overlapping peptide pools covered the spike proteins of SARS-CoV-2 and of the common cold coronaviruses HCoV-NL63, HCoV-OC43 and HCoV-229E. Genomic DNA was extracted from cultured CD4+ T cells with the QIAamp micro DNA kit.

The CDR3, cysteine through phenylalanine, is 17 amino acids long. The CDR3 DNA has 51 bases and is translated from base 1. The germline V gene (reference sequence) specifies SGHKS as CDR1 and YYEKEE as CDR2. Germline trimming amounts to 3 bases on V and 4 bases on J, with 12 as the count of junction bases outside the gene matches. The chain joins TRBV5-5 to TRBJ2-3, with 9 bases in between that match TRBD2. The sample here was CD4+ T cells from PBMCs cultured with HCoV-OC43 spike peptides, taken after COVID-19 vaccination. What this sample's cell subset or site label stands for: HCoV-OC43 spike overlapping peptide pool stimulation. The TCR sequence derives from a human donor who received a COVID-19 vaccine. CDR3 sequence: CASSYPGLATGPDTQYF. At the DNA level, the sequence is TGTGCCAGCAGCTACCCGGGACTAGCAACGGGGCCAGATACGCAGTATTTT.